The 3 T cell receptor beta chains given below trace back to one sample, sequenced in a study of vaccination and CD4 T cells after COVID-19. For these receptors, no antigen is known. Sequencing of the DNA from cultured CD4+ T cells was carried out with the Oncomine TCR Beta short-read assay. Each CDR3 protein gets one entry after TCRdb re-called the PCR reads with MiXCR. The sample carries 20,000 to 30,000 distinct CDR3 sequences, about 39% recorded once. The treatment: roughly 10-day PBMC culture with coronavirus spike peptide pools or control peptides (ViraFEST assay). The sample comprised CD4+ T cells from blood, cultured in vitro. These receptors came from a human donor who had recovered from COVID-19.

This chain links TRBV12-3 or TRBV12-4 with TRBJ1-6; 7 bases line up with TRBD1. The CDR3 totals 14 residues. The J segment lost 6 bases and the V segment lost 6 bases, leaving 5 bases of the junction unmatched. This chain's CDR3 is CASSRYRGNSPLHF. CDR3 in DNA: TGTGCCAGCAGCCGATACAGGGGTAATTCACCCCTCCACTTT.

In its sample, this clonotype was seen a few times. V gene TRBV11-1 combines with J gene TRBJ2-7, with D maybe TRBD2 (5 bases). The CDR3 has 16 amino acids. V dropped 4 bases and J dropped 0 bases, with 16 bases sitting between them. Germline CDR1 SGHAT, CDR2 FQDESV (reference sequence). DNA of the CDR3: TGTGCCAGCAGCTGGACTCGGAGCGGAAGCTCCTACGAGCAGTACTTC. Translation: CASSWTRSGSSYEQYF.

The chain links TRBV2 to TRBJ2-3; 9 bases align to TRBD2. V lost 5 bases to trimming and J lost 1 base; unmatched junction nucleotides: 4. This CDR3 has 15 amino acids. The germline V gene encodes CDR1 SNHLY and CDR2 FYNNEI. The CDR3 loop is CASSLSGGRTDTQYF. The CDR3 DNA reads as TGTGCCAGCAGTCTTAGCGGGGGACGCACAGATACGCAGTATTTT.